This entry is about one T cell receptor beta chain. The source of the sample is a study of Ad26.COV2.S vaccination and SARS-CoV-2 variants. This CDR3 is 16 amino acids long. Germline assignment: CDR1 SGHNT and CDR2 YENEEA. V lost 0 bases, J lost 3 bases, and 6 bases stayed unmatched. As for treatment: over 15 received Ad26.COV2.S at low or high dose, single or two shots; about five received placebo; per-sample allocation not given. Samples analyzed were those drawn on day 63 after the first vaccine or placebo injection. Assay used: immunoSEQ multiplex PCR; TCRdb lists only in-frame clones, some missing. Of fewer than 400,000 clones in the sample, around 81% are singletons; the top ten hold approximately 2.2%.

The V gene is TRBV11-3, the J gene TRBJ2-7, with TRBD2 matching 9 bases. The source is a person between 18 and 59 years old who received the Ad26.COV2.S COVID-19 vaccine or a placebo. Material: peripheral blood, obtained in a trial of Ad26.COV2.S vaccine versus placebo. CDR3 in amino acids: CASSLEGAGGLYEQYF. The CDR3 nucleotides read TGTGCCAGCAGCTTAGAAGGAGCGGGGGGCCTCTACGAGCAGTACTTC.